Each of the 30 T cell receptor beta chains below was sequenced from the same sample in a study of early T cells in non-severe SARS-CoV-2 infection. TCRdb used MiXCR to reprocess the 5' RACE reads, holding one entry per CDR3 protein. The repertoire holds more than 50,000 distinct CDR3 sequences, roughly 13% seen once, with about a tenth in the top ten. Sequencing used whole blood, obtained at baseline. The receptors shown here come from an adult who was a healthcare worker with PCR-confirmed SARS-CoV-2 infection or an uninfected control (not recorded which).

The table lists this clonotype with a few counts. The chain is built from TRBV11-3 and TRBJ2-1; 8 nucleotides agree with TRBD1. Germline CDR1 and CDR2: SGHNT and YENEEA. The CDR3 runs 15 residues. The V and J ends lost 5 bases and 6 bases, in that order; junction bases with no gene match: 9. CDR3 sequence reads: CASSTRQGKFNEQFF. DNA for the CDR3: TGTGCCAGCAGCACCCGACAGGGGAAGTTCAATGAGCAGTTCTTC.

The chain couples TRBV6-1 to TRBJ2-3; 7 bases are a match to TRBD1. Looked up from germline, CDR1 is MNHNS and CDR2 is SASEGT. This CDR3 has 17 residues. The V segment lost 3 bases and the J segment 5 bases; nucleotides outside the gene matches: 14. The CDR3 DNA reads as TGTGCCAGCAGTGAGTGGGGCGGAGCGGCAGGGGGAGATACGCAGTATTTT. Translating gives CASSEWGGAAGGDTQYF.

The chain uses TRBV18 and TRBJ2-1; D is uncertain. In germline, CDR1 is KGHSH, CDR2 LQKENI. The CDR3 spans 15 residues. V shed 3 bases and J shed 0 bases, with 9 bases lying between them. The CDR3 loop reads CASSPLWSSYNEQFF. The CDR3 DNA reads TGTGCCAGCTCACCCCTCTGGAGCTCCTACAATGAGCAGTTCTTC.

The CDR3, as DNA: TGTGCCAGCAGCCAAGAGGGTACGGATACGCAGTATTTT. Residues: CASSQEGTDTQYF. This chain uses TRBV3-1 with TRBJ2-3, with D uncertain. Trimming took off 0 bases at V and 6 bases at J, with 7 bases between the two ends. The CDR3 has 13 amino acids. Germline V gives CDR1 LGHDT, CDR2 YNNKEL (reference sequence).

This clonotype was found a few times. The CDR3 loop reads CACYNRGRRETQYF. CDR3 in DNA: TGTGCCTGCTACAACCGGGGGAGGCGGGAGACCCAGTACTTC. The chain employs TRBV6-1 and TRBJ2-5; maybe TRBD2 (6 bases). The CDR3 loop spans 14 amino acids. With 11 bases removed from V and 5 bases from J, the gap between germline ends came to 21 bases. The germline gives CDR1 MNHNS, CDR2 SASEGT.

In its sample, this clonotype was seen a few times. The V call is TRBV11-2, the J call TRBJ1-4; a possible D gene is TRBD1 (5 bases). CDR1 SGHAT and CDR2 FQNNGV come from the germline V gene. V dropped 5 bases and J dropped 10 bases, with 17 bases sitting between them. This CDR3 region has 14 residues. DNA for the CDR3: TGTGCCAGCAGCGCCGGGACGTTGAGGGGAAAACTGTTTTTT. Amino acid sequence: CASSAGTLRGKLFF.

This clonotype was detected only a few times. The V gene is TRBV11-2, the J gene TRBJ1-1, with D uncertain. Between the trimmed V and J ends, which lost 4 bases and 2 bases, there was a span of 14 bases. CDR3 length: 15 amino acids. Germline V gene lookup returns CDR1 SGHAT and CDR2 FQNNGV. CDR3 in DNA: TGTGCCAGCAGCTCATTTCAGGTCCGTAACACTGAAGCTTTCTTT. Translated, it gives CASSSFQVRNTEAFF.

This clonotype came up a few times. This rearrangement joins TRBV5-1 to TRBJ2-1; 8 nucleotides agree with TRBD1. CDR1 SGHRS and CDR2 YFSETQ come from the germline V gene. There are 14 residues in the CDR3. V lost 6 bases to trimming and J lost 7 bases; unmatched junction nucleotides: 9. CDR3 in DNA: TGCGCCAGCAACCCTTGGACAGGGAGTAATGAGCAGTTCTTC. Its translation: CASNPWTGSNEQFF.

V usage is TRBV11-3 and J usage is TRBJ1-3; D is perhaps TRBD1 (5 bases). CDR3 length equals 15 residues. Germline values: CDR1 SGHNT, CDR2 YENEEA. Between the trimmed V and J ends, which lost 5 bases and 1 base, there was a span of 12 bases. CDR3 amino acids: CASSVIGESGNTIYF. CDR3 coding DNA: TGTGCCAGCAGCGTTATAGGGGAATCTGGAAACACCATATATTTT.

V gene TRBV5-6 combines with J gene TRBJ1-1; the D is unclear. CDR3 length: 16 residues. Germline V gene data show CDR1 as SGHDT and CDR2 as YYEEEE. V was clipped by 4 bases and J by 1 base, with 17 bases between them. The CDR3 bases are TGTGCCAGCAGCCGCGGGCCCCCGAAGGGGAACACTGAAGCTTTCTTT. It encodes CASSRGPPKGNTEAFF. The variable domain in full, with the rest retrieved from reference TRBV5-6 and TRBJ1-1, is DAGVTQSPTHLIKTRGQQVTLRCSPKSGHDTVSWYQQALGQGPQFIFQYYEEEERQRGNFPDRFSGHQFPNYSSELNVNALLLGDSALYLCASSRGPPKGNTEAFFGQGTRLTVV.

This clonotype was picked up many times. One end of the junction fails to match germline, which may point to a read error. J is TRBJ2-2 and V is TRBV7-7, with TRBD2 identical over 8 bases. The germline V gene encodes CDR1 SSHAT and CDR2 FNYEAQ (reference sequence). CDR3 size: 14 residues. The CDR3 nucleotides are TGTGCTAGCAGCTTACTAGCGGACACCGGGGAGCTGTTTTTT. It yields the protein CASSLLADTGELFF.

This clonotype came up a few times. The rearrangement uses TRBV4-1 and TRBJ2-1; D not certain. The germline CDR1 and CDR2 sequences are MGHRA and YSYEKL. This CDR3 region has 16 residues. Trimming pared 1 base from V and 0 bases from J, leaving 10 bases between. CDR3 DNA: TGCGCCAGCAGCCAAGCGAACGGACCCTCCTACAATGAGCAGTTCTTC. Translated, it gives CASSQANGPSYNEQFF.

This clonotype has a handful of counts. This CDR3 is CASSEKRDSFYGYTF. DNA for the CDR3: TGTGCCAGCAGTGAAAAGAGGGACAGCTTCTATGGCTACACCTTC. This sequence joins TRBV25-1 and TRBJ1-2; 7 bases are a match to TRBD1. CDR1 is MGHDK, CDR2 SYGVNS, per germline. The CDR3 contains 15 residues. V lost 2 bases, J lost 4 bases, and 7 bases stayed unmatched.

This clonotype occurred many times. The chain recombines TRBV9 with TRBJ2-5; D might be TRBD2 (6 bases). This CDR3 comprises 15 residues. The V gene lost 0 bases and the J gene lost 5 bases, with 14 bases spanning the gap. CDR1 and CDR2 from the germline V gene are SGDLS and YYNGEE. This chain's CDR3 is CASSVVGGDVETQYF. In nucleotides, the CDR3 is TGTGCCAGCAGCGTAGTAGGCGGGGATGTGGAGACCCAGTACTTC. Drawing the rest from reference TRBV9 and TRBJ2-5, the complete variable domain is DSGVTQTPKHLITATGQRVTLRCSPRSGDLSVYWYQQSLDQGLQFLIQYYNGEERAKGNILERFSAQQFPDLHSELNLSSLELGDSALYFCASSVVGGDVETQYFGPGTRLLVL.

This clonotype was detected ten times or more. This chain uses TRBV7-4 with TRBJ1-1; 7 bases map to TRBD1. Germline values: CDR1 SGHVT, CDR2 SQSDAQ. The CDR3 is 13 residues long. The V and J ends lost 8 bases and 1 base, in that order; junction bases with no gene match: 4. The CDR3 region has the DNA TGTGCCAGCGACGGGACAGCGAACACTGAAGCTTTCTTT. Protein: CASDGTANTEAFF.

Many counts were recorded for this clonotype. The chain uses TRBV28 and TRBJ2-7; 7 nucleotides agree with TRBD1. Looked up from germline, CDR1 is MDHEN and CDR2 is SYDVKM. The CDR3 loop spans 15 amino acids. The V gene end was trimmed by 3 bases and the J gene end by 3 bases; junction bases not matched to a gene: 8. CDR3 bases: TGTGCCAGCAGTTTCCAGGGGGTTCGCCGCTACGAGCAGTACTTC. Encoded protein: CASSFQGVRRYEQYF. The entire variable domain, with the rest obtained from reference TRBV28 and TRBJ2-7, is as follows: DVKVTQSSRYLVKRTGEKVFLECVQDMDHENMFWYRQDPGLGLRLIYFSYDVKMKEKGDIPEGYSVSREKKERFSLILESASTNQTSMYLCASSFQGVRRYEQYFGPGTRLTVT.

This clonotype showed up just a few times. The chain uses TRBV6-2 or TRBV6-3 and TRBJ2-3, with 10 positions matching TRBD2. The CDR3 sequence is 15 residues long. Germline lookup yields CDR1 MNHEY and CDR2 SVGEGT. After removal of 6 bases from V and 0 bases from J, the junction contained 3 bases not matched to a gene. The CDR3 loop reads CASSKTSGSTDTQYF. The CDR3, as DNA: TGTGCCAGCAGCAAGACTAGCGGGAGCACAGATACGCAGTATTTT.

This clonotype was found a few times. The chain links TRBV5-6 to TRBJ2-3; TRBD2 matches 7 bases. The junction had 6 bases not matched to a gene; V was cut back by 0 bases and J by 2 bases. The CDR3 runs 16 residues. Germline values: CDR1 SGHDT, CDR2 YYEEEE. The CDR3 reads CASSLVGAGFTDTQYF. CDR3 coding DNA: TGTGCCAGCAGCTTGGTAGGAGCGGGATTCACAGATACGCAGTATTTT.

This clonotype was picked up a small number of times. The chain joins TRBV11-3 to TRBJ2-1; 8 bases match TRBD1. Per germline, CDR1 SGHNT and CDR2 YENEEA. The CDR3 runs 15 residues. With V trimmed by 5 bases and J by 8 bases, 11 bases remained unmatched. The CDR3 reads CASSQTGTGDYEQFF. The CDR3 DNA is TGTGCCAGCAGCCAAACCGGGACAGGAGACTATGAGCAGTTCTTC.

The CDR3 coding sequence is TGTGCCAGCAGTGACGGACAGGGAGGTACGCAGTATTTT. Protein: CASSDGQGGTQYF. The chain employs TRBV2 and TRBJ2-3; 8 nucleotides match TRBD1. The trim removed 3 bases at V and 8 bases at J, leaving 4 bases unmatched. The CDR3 runs to 13 residues. Germline V lookup: CDR1 SNHLY, CDR2 FYNNEI.

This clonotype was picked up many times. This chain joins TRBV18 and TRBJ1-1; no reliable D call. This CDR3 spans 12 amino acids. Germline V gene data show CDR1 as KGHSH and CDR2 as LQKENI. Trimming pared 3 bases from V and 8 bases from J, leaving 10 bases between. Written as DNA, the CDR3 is TGTGCCAGCTCACCGACGTCCGGGGAAGCTTTCTTT. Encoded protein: CASSPTSGEAFF. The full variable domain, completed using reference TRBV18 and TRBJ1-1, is NAGVMQNPRHLVRRRGQEARLRCSPMKGHSHVYWYRQLPEEGLKFMVYLQKENIIDESGMPKERFSAEFPKEGPSILRIQQVVRGDSAAYFCASSPTSGEAFFGQGTRLTVV.

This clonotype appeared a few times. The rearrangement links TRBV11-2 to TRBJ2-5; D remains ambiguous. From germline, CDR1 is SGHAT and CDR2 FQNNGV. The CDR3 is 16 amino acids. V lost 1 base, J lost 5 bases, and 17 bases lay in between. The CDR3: CASSLGVTPSAETQYF. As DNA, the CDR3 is TGTGCCAGCAGCTTAGGAGTGACTCCATCGGCGGAGACCCAGTACTTC.

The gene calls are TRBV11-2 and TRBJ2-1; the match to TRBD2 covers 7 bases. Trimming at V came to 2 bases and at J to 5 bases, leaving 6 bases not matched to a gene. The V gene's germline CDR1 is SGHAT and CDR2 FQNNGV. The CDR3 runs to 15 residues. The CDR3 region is CASSLQAAGNNEQFF. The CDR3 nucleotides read TGTGCCAGCAGCTTACAGGCAGCGGGAAACAATGAGCAGTTCTTC.

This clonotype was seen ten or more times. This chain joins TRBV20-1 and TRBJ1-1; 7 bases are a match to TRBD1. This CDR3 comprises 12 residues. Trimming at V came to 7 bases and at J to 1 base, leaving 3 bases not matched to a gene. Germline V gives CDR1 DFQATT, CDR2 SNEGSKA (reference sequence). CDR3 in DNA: TGCAGTGGGGGACAGCCGAACACTGAAGCTTTCTTT. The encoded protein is CSGGQPNTEAFF.

The CDR3 DNA reads as TGCGCCAGCAGCTTACACGGGGGCTCCTACGAGCAGTACTTC. Protein: CASSLHGGSYEQYF. The chain couples TRBV5-1 to TRBJ2-7; D is possibly TRBD2 (6 bases). This CDR3 has 14 residues. CDR1 is SGHRS and CDR2 is YFSETQ in the germline V gene. V dropped 2 bases and J dropped 0 bases, with 9 bases sitting between them.

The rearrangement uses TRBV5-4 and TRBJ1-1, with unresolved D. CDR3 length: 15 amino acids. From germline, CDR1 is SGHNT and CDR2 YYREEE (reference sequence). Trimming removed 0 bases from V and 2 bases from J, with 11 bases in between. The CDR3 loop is CASSLAPNSNTEAFF. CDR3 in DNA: TGTGCCAGCAGCTTGGCCCCTAACAGTAACACTGAAGCTTTCTTT.

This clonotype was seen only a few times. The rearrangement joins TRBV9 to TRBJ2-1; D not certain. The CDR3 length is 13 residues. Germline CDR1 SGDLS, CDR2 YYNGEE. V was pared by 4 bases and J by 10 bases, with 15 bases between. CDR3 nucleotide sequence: TGTGCCAGCAGCCCCCCCTCCCATGGAGAGCAGTTCTTC. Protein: CASSPPSHGEQFF.

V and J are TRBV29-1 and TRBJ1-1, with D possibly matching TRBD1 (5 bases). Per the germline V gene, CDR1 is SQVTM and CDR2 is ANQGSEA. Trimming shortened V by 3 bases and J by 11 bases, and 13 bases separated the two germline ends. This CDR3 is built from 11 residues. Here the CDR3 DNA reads TGCAGCGTTGACAGGGCGGGTGACGCTTTCTTT. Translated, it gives CSVDRAGDAFF.

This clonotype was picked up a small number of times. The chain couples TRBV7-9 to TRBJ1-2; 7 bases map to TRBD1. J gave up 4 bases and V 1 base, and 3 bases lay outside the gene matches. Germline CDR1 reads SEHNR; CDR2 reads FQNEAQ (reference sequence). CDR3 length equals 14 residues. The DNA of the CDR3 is TGTGCCAGCAGCTTAGTCGCAGGGGGCTATGGCTACACCTTC. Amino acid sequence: CASSLVAGGYGYTF.

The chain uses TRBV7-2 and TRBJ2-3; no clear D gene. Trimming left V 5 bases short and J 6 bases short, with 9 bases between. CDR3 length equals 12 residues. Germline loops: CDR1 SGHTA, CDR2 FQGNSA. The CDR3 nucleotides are TGTGCCAGCAGCGAGGCGACGGATACGCAGTATTTT. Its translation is CASSEATDTQYF.